This T cell receptor beta chain was identified in a study of technical replicates of blood from a few donors. Trimming cost V 6 bases and J 2 bases, with 16 bases left between them. Germline V gene sequence: CDR1 SSHAT, CDR2 FNYEAQ (reference sequence). This CDR3 has 15 residues. Sequencing was performed with immunoSEQ multiplex PCR; in TCRdb, only in-frame clones are kept and a portion is missing. Here the sample spans tens of thousands of clones, roughly 86% being singletons. The sample comprised PBMCs. This TCR was sampled from a human donor in good health. Some clones in this sample may be carry-over from other donors' samples. The J gene is TRBJ1-1, the V gene TRBV7-7; D remains unclear. The CDR3 protein is CASSNSRSGNTEAFF. As DNA, the CDR3 is TGTGCCAGCAGTAATTCCCGATCGGGTAACACTGAAGCTTTCTTT.